These 13 T cell receptor beta chains were all obtained from the same sample, sequenced in a study of post-analysis software for immune sequencing data. Study results and caveats: The study found TRBV5-6, TRBV5-1 and TRBV20-1 among roughly 5 TRBV segments more frequent in patients than controls.

No antigen has been identified for these receptors. TCR beta cDNA libraries included unique molecular identifiers. TCRdb re-called the PCR reads with MiXCR, one entry per CDR3 protein. The sample lists roughly 540,000 distinct CDR3 sequences, about a third occurring once. Sequenced input: blood. The receptors originated from a girl under 18 with multiple sclerosis.

There are a few counts of this clonotype. This sequence joins TRBV11-1 and TRBJ2-1; TRBD2 might be the D (6 bases). Trimming shortened V by 4 bases and J by 1 base, and 14 bases separated the two germline ends. Germline loops: CDR1 SGHAT, CDR2 FQDESV (reference sequence). The CDR3 is made up of 16 amino acids. CDR3 amino acids: CASSSPGRGSYNEQFF. As DNA, the CDR3 is TGTGCCAGCAGCTCTCCGGGTCGGGGGTCCTACAATGAGCAGTTCTTC.

In the case of this clonotype: As the CDR3 is not closed by the conserved phenylalanine or tryptophan, this likely results from a read error. The chain carries TRBV19 and TRBJ1-2, with a possible D match to TRBD1 (5 bases). Germline CDR1 and CDR2: LNHDA and SQIVND (reference sequence). V was clipped by 4 bases and J by 2 bases, with 8 bases between them. The CDR3 has 13 amino acids. CDR3 nucleotides: TGTGCCAGTAGTACAGGGATAAACTATGGCTACACCTGC. It specifies CASSTGINYGYTC.

The chain couples TRBV12-3 or TRBV12-4 to TRBJ2-7, with TRBD1 as a possible D gene (7 bases). The ends were cut back, 2 bases at V and 5 bases at J, with 19 bases in the middle. The CDR3 totals 16 residues. Here the CDR3 reads CASSLRGTVAADEQYF. The CDR3 DNA reads as TGTGCCAGCAGTTTACGCGGGACAGTTGCCGCGGACGAGCAGTACTTC.

This sequence joins TRBV24-1 and TRBJ2-3; D uncertain. V was trimmed by 3 bases and J by 6 bases, leaving 9 bases between them. CDR3 length: 13 residues. Germline CDR1 KGHDR, CDR2 SFDVKD. The CDR3 sequence is CATSDAPPDTQYF. The CDR3 DNA sequence: TGTGCCACCAGTGATGCCCCCCCGGATACGCAGTATTTT.

As DNA, the CDR3 is TGTGCCAGCAGCCTTGAGGGGAATAGGGAGATAGAGACCCAGTACTTC. Residues: CASSLEGNREIETQYF. The V call is TRBV7-7, the J call TRBJ2-5; either TRBD1 or TRBD2 may fit D (5 bases each). With 5 bases removed from V and 4 bases from J, the gap between germline ends came to 20 bases. Germline CDR1 reads SSHAT; CDR2 reads FNYEAQ (reference sequence). CDR3 length equals 16 residues. The full variable domain, with the rest looked up from reference TRBV7-7 and TRBJ2-5, is GAGVSQSPRYKVTKRGQDVTLRCDPISSHATLYWYQQALGQGPEFLTYFNYEAQPDKSGLPSDRFSAERPEGSISTLTIQRTEQRDSAMYRCASSLEGNREIETQYFGPGTRLLVL.

This clonotype has only one observation. The chain is built from TRBV7-9 and TRBJ1-1; the D is unclear. With 1 base removed from V and 3 bases from J, the gap between germline ends came to 6 bases. CDR1 is SEHNR, CDR2 FQNEAQ, per germline (reference sequence). CDR3 length: 13 residues. This chain's CDR3 is CASSLDMDTEAFF. The CDR3 nucleotides read TGTGCCAGCAGCTTAGATATGGACACTGAAGCTTTCTTT. Looking up the rest from reference TRBV7-9 and TRBJ1-1 gives the full variable domain: DTGVSQNPRHKITKRGQNVTFRCDPISEHNRLYWYRQTLGQGPEFLTYFQNEAQLEKSRLLSDRFSAERPKGSFSTLEIQRTEQGDSAMYLCASSLDMDTEAFFGQGTRLTVV.

This clonotype was observed a few times. DNA for the CDR3: TGTGCCAGCAGCCCAGCAGAAAAACTGTTTTTT. It encodes CASSPAEKLFF. This sequence joins TRBV7-2 and TRBJ1-4; D is unclear. The CDR3 contains 11 residues. Looked up from germline, CDR1 is SGHTA and CDR2 is FQGNSA. V shed 5 bases and J shed 8 bases, with 6 bases lying between them.

This clonotype came up a few times. This rearrangement joins TRBV20-1 to TRBJ1-5, with TRBD1 matching 7 bases. The CDR3 extends over 15 amino acids. Germline CDR1 and CDR2: DFQATT and SNEGSKA (reference sequence). Trimming cost V 1 base and J 4 bases; bases outside gene matches: 7. The DNA of the CDR3 is TGCAGTGCTAGAGCCCCAGGGGGTAGGAATCAGCCCCAGCATTTT. Its protein product is CSARAPGGRNQPQHF.

This chain connects TRBV10-3 to TRBJ1-1; a possible D gene is TRBD1 (5 bases). This CDR3 contains 14 residues. Germline V CDR1 and CDR2: ENHRY, SYGVKD. The germline V and J ends were trimmed by 3 bases and 0 bases, with 8 bases remaining between them. CDR3 sequence (DNA): TGTGCCATCAGTGACGGGGCCATGAACACTGAAGCTTTCTTT. This codes for CAISDGAMNTEAFF.

V and J are TRBV6-5 and TRBJ2-7; 9 bases align to TRBD1. V was clipped by 2 bases and J by 7 bases; unmatched bases: 15. From germline, CDR1 is MNHEY and CDR2 SVGAGI. CDR3 size: 17 residues. The CDR3 loop reads CASSYARLRTGAMEQYF. CDR3 nucleotide sequence: TGTGCCAGCAGTTACGCTAGACTAAGGACAGGGGCCATGGAGCAGTACTTC.

The chain couples TRBV9 to TRBJ2-7; D remains unclear. The CDR3 has 14 residues. CDR1 and CDR2 from the germline V gene are SGDLS and YYNGEE. With 0 bases removed from V and 4 bases from J, the gap between germline ends came to 11 bases. Here the CDR3 reads CASSVGIGDYEQYF. The CDR3 nucleotides read TGTGCCAGCAGCGTAGGGATTGGGGATTACGAGCAGTACTTC.

In this sample, this clonotype turned up a few times. The chain combines TRBV20-1 with TRBJ2-5, with 8 bases fitting TRBD2. The J call could be wrong; TRBJ2-7 is a better fit for the DNA end. This CDR3 has 16 residues. CDR1 is DFQATT and CDR2 is SNEGSKA in the germline V gene (reference sequence). The CDR3 bases are TGCAGTGCTAGAGTACCTGGGCTCGGGAGGGGCTACGAGCAGTACTTC. This translates into CSARVPGLGRGYEQYF.

This clonotype was found a few times. Given a much more abundant clone one base away, this may be a read error. The chain's CDR3 is CAISETTDTQYF. CDR3 coding DNA: TGTGCCATCAGTGAGACCACAGATACGCAGTATTTT. This chain uses TRBV10-3 with TRBJ2-3; no reliable D call. Germline V gene lookup returns CDR1 ENHRY and CDR2 SYGVKD. The CDR3 is 12 amino acids. V shed 2 bases and J shed 2 bases, with 2 bases lying between them.